This is a list of T cell receptor beta chains from one sample in a study of cytomegalovirus exposure and HLA in healthy donors. The protocol was immunoSEQ multiplex PCR, while the TCRdb copy is restricted to in-frame clones and leaves out a portion. The profile covers 85,000 to 90,000 clones, with 65% to 80% appearing a single time and around 10% taken by the ten largest. Material for sequencing was PBMCs. The receptors shown here come from a young man in good health and CMV-seropositive. CDR3s include the opening cysteine and the closing phenylalanine or tryptophan. A D gene is named only where the DNA matches it firmly. Size is stated for part of the rows, as once, few or many counts, or as a class when the clone is expanded.

j_gene: TRBJ2-1
v_gene: TRBV25-1
d_gene: TRBD2
abundance: .
CDR3aa: CASNLAGPAHEQFF
CDR3nt: TGTGCCAGCAACCTAGCGGGACCCGCTCATGAGCAGTTCTTC

j_gene: TRBJ2-2
v_gene: TRBV7-8
d_gene: .
abundance: .
CDR3aa: CASSREGGGYTGELFF
CDR3nt: TGTGCCAGCAGCCGAGAAGGGGGGGGGTACACCGGGGAGCTGTTTTTT

j_gene: TRBJ1-2
v_gene: TRBV15
d_gene: TRBD1
abundance: .
CDR3aa: CATSRGGQSNYGYTF
CDR3nt: TGTGCCACCAGCAGAGGGGGACAGTCGAACTATGGCTACACCTTC

j_gene: TRBJ1-2
v_gene: TRBV15
d_gene: .
abundance: .
CDR3aa: CATSRLQGHGYTF
CDR3nt: TGTGCCACCAGCAGATTACAGGGTCATGGCTACACCTTC

j_gene: TRBJ1-3
v_gene: TRBV6-1
d_gene: .
abundance: .
CDR3aa: CASSDNTGFPNRSGNTIYF
CDR3nt: TGTGCCAGCAGTGACAATACAGGGTTCCCGAATCGCTCTGGAAACACCATATATTTT

j_gene: TRBJ1-5
v_gene: TRBV7-2
d_gene: .
abundance: .
CDR3aa: CASSLVTGNNQPQHF
CDR3nt: TGTGCCAGCAGCTTAGTAACAGGCAACAATCAGCCCCAGCATTTT

j_gene: TRBJ2-7
v_gene: TRBV6-5
d_gene: TRBD2
abundance: .
CDR3aa: CASSSGTSATYEQYF
CDR3nt: TGTGCCAGCAGTTCTGGGACTAGCGCGACCTACGAGCAGTACTTC

j_gene: TRBJ1-5
v_gene: TRBV2
d_gene: .
abundance: few
CDR3aa: CASSQDTAGNQPQHF
CDR3nt: TGTGCCAGCAGTCAGGACACCGCCGGCAATCAGCCCCAGCATTTT

j_gene: TRBJ1-5
v_gene: TRBV5-8
d_gene: TRBD1
abundance: .
CDR3aa: CASSLGIQGAGSNQPQHF
CDR3nt: TGTGCCAGCAGCTTGGGGATACAGGGGGCTGGGAGCAATCAGCCCCAGCATTTT

j_gene: TRBJ1-4
v_gene: TRBV6-1
d_gene: .
abundance: .
CDR3aa: CASTWTDRPNEGLFF
CDR3nt: TGTGCCAGCACCTGGACCGACAGGCCCAATGAGGGACTGTTTTTT

j_gene: TRBJ2-2
v_gene: TRBV11-1
d_gene: .
abundance: .
CDR3aa: CASSSDITTGELFF
CDR3nt: TGTGCCAGCAGCTCGGACATTACCACCGGGGAGCTGTTTTTT

j_gene: TRBJ2-7
v_gene: TRBV9
d_gene: .
abundance: .
CDR3aa: CASSNYRENGEQYF
CDR3nt: TGTGCCAGCAGCAATTACAGGGAGAATGGGGAGCAGTACTTC

j_gene: TRBJ1-2
v_gene: TRBV27
d_gene: .
abundance: .
CDR3aa: CASSLSIQLANYGYTF
CDR3nt: TGTGCCAGCAGTTTATCTATCCAGCTAGCTAACTATGGCTACACCTTC

j_gene: TRBJ1-3
v_gene: TRBV27
d_gene: .
abundance: .
CDR3aa: CASSLRPGNTIYF
CDR3nt: TGTGCCAGCAGTTTACGTCCTGGAAACACCATATATTTT

j_gene: TRBJ1-1
v_gene: TRBV9
d_gene: .
abundance: .
CDR3aa: CASSPGLLNTEAFF
CDR3nt: TGTGCCAGCAGCCCTGGCCTGTTAAACACTGAAGCTTTCTTT

j_gene: TRBJ1-2
v_gene: TRBV18
d_gene: .
abundance: .
CDR3aa: CASSPARGQSGYTF
CDR3nt: TGTGCCAGCTCACCAGCACGAGGACAGAGTGGCTACACCTTC

j_gene: TRBJ2-7
v_gene: TRBV5-4
d_gene: TRBD2
abundance: .
CDR3aa: CASSLGGVAATYEQYF
CDR3nt: TGTGCCAGCAGTCTGGGGGGGGTAGCGGCCACCTACGAGCAGTACTTC

j_gene: TRBJ2-7
v_gene: TRBV6-5
d_gene: .
abundance: .
CDR3aa: CASSYPRGYEQYF
CDR3nt: TGTGCCAGCAGTTACCCCCGCGGTTACGAGCAGTACTTC

j_gene: TRBJ2-6
v_gene: TRBV7-2
d_gene: .
abundance: few
CDR3aa: CASSPNSGANVLTF
CDR3nt: TGTGCCAGCAGCCCAAACTCTGGGGCCAACGTCCTGACTTTC

j_gene: TRBJ2-2
v_gene: TRBV30
d_gene: TRBD1
abundance: .
CDR3aa: CAWSAAGTDTGELFF
CDR3nt: TGTGCCTGGAGTGCTGCCGGGACAGACACCGGGGAGCTGTTTTTT

j_gene: TRBJ2-7
v_gene: TRBV7-2
d_gene: TRBD2
abundance: .
CDR3aa: CASSLVLAGGRPYEQYF
CDR3nt: TGTGCCAGCAGCTTAGTCCTAGCGGGAGGACGTCCCTACGAGCAGTACTTC

j_gene: TRBJ2-1
v_gene: TRBV6-5
d_gene: TRBD2
abundance: .
CDR3aa: CASSYGGVYNEQFF
CDR3nt: TGTGCCAGCAGTTACGGGGGGGTTTACAATGAGCAGTTCTTC

j_gene: TRBJ1-5
v_gene: TRBV4-1
d_gene: .
abundance: .
CDR3aa: CASSQEGNSWQPQHF
CDR3nt: TGCGCCAGCAGCCAAGAAGGAAACAGTTGGCAGCCCCAGCATTTT

j_gene: TRBJ2-7
v_gene: TRBV19
d_gene: .
abundance: .
CDR3aa: CASTGTSSYEQYF
CDR3nt: TGTGCCAGTACAGGAACGAGCTCCTACGAGCAGTACTTC

j_gene: TRBJ2-7
v_gene: TRBV7-2
d_gene: .
abundance: few
CDR3aa: CASSFGRAHEQYF
CDR3nt: TGTGCCAGCAGCTTTGGCAGGGCCCACGAGCAGTACTTC

j_gene: TRBJ2-2
v_gene: TRBV7-9
d_gene: .
abundance: .
CDR3aa: CSSSLRDVGGGELFF
CDR3nt: TGTTCCAGCAGCTTGAGAGACGTCGGGGGCGGGGAGCTGTTTTTT

j_gene: TRBJ1-4
v_gene: TRBV7-9
d_gene: TRBD1
abundance: .
CDR3aa: CSSSLVAGQGLATNEKLFF
CDR3nt: TGTTCCAGCAGCTTAGTGGCGGGACAGGGACTGGCAACTAATGAAAAACTGTTTTTT

j_gene: TRBJ2-1
v_gene: TRBV7-9
d_gene: TRBD1
abundance: few
CDR3aa: CASSNTGTGAQNEQFF
CDR3nt: TGTGCCAGCAGCAATACCGGGACAGGGGCGCAGAATGAGCAGTTCTTC

j_gene: TRBJ2-6
v_gene: TRBV5-1
d_gene: .
abundance: .
CDR3aa: CASSLTPQGGSGANVLTF
CDR3nt: TGCGCCAGCAGCTTGACCCCTCAAGGGGGCTCTGGGGCCAACGTCCTGACTTTC

j_gene: TRBJ2-3
v_gene: TRBV10-2
d_gene: TRBD2
abundance: .
CDR3aa: CASRLTSGGITDTQYF
CDR3nt: TGCGCCAGCAGACTCACTAGCGGGGGCATCACAGATACGCAGTATTTT

j_gene: TRBJ1-2
v_gene: TRBV6-6
d_gene: TRBD1
abundance: .
CDR3aa: CASARRDRVLFYGYTF
CDR3nt: TGTGCCAGCGCCCGCCGGGACAGGGTTTTGTTTTATGGCTACACCTTC

j_gene: TRBJ2-1
v_gene: TRBV5-4
d_gene: TRBD1
abundance: few
CDR3aa: CASSSGTGAYNEQFF
CDR3nt: TGTGCCAGCAGCTCCGGGACAGGGGCCTACAATGAGCAGTTCTTC

j_gene: TRBJ2-2
v_gene: TRBV15
d_gene: TRBD2
abundance: once
CDR3aa: CATSRVLAGVGELFF
CDR3nt: TGTGCCACCAGCAGAGTTCTAGCGGGGGTTGGGGAGCTGTTTTTT

j_gene: TRBJ1-6
v_gene: TRBV7-5
d_gene: .
abundance: .
CDR3aa: CARSLRGYRGIVYSPLHF
CDR3nt: TGTGCCAGAAGCCTAAGGGGCTACAGGGGAATAGTGTATTCACCCCTCCACTTT

j_gene: TRBJ1-1
v_gene: TRBV6-5
d_gene: .
abundance: few
CDR3aa: CASRGSGFTEAFF
CDR3nt: TGTGCCAGCAGGGGAAGCGGGTTCACTGAAGCTTTCTTT

j_gene: TRBJ2-1
v_gene: TRBV7-3
d_gene: TRBD2
abundance: .
CDR3aa: CASSLLAGGLYNEQFF
CDR3nt: TGTGCCAGCAGCCTACTAGCGGGGGGGCTGTACAATGAGCAGTTCTTC